One sample yielded the 32 T cell receptor beta chains listed below, sequenced in a study of Graves' ophthalmopathy and Graves' hyperthyroidism. Amplification of the TCR beta CDR3 regions used RNA transcripts (as template). The first-round RT-PCR employed HTBI primers together with the Qiagen OneStep RT-PCR kit. A multiplex PCR was then performed as the second round. TCRdb independently ran MiXCR on the multiplex PCR reads; one entry per CDR3 protein. The profile covers about half a million distinct CDR3 sequences, with around 14% appearing a single time and 8% to 10% taken by the ten largest. The material sequenced was blood. These TCRs come from a woman aged 25-40 years with Graves' ophthalmopathy.

With respect to this clonotype: A much larger clone sits a single nucleotide away, making a read error possible. As DNA, the CDR3 is TGTGCCAGCAGTGAAAGGGGTGGGGGTATTAGTCATCCCCAGCATTTT. This codes for CASSERGGGISHPQHF. The rearrangement uses TRBV6-1 and TRBJ1-5; tentatively, D is TRBD1 (5 bases). V was trimmed by 2 bases and J by 10 bases, leaving 21 bases between them. The CDR3 has 16 amino acids. Germline values: CDR1 MNHNS, CDR2 SASEGT.

As concerns this clonotype: Possible read error: a much larger clone is one base away. The chain links TRBV10-2 to TRBJ2-7; TRBD2 aligns across 12 bases. Trimming cost V 6 bases and J 6 bases; bases outside gene matches: 6. CDR3 length: 14 amino acids. Germline assignment: CDR1 WSHSY and CDR2 SAAADI. The CDR3 reads CASRTTSGGGEQYF. CDR3 sequence (DNA): TGCGCCAGCAGGACGACTAGCGGGGGTGGCGAGCAGTACTTC.

This clonotype was counted ten times or more. This rearrangement joins TRBV28 to TRBJ2-7; the match to TRBD2 covers 11 bases. This CDR3 contains 17 residues. The germline CDR1 and CDR2 sequences are MDHEN and SYDVKM. With 5 bases clipped from V and 3 bases from J, the junction kept 12 bases outside the gene matches. CDR3 protein: CASSSISGGVTLYEQYF. As DNA, the CDR3 is TGTGCCAGCAGTAGCATTAGCGGGGGGGTCACACTCTACGAGCAGTACTTC.

This clonotype appeared many times. The V gene is TRBV11-2, the J gene TRBJ1-2; TRBD1 might be the D (5 bases). Germline CDR1 reads SGHAT; CDR2 reads FQNNGV. Deletions cut 2 bases from V and 5 bases from J, with 18 bases between. The CDR3 runs 16 residues. This chain's CDR3 is CASSLIRGGGKYGYTF. The CDR3 bases are TGTGCCAGCAGCTTAATTAGGGGAGGAGGGAAGTATGGCTACACCTTC.

This clonotype was picked up many times. V usage is TRBV9 and J usage is TRBJ1-5; D uncertain. Germline CDR1 SGDLS, CDR2 YYNGEE. The V end was cut by 4 bases, the J end by 3 bases, with 5 bases between. This CDR3 is built from 12 residues. In DNA form, the CDR3 reads TGTGCCAGCAGCCGGGACAATCAGCCCCAGCATTTT. Translation gives CASSRDNQPQHF.

The table lists this clonotype with many counts. The chain uses TRBV28 and TRBJ1-2; TRBD1 aligns across 10 bases. Germline V gene lookup returns CDR1 MDHEN and CDR2 SYDVKM. The CDR3 length is 13 residues. With V trimmed by 5 bases and J by 8 bases, 5 bases remained unmatched. CDR3 amino acids: CASSPGTGEGYTF. CDR3 nucleotides: TGTGCCAGCAGTCCCGGGACAGGGGAAGGCTACACCTTC.

This clonotype was observed a few times. The chain has TRBV30 and TRBJ1-2; D gene uncertain. The CDR3 has 11 residues. V lost 4 bases and J lost 2, with 5 bases in between. The V gene's germline CDR1 is GTSNPN and CDR2 SVGIG (reference sequence). CDR3 coding DNA: TGTGCCTGGACAGGAAACTATGGCTACACCTTC. This sequence encodes CAWTGNYGYTF. Full variable domain (outside the CDR3, taken from reference TRBV30 and TRBJ1-2): SQTIHQWPATLVQPVGSPLSLECTVEGTSNPNLYWYRQAAGRGLQLLFYSVGIGQISSEVPQNLSASRPQDRQFILSSKKLLLSDSGFYLCAWTGNYGYTFGSGTRLTVV.

This clonotype was recorded many times. This sequence joins TRBV19 and TRBJ1-2; D is perhaps TRBD1 (5 bases). The CDR3 has 14 amino acids. Deletions cut 3 bases from V and 4 bases from J, with 12 bases between. CDR1 is LNHDA, CDR2 SQIVND, per germline (reference sequence). This CDR3 reads CASSIQGSGYGYTF. The CDR3 DNA reads TGTGCCAGTAGTATCCAGGGATCTGGCTATGGCTACACCTTC. The full variable domain, its missing parts supplied by reference TRBV19 and TRBJ1-2, is DGGITQSPKYLFRKEGQNVTLSCEQNLNHDAMYWYRQDPGQGLRLIYYSQIVNDFQKGDIAEGYSVSREKKESFPLTVTSAQKNPTAFYLCASSIQGSGYGYTFGSGTRLTVV.

This clonotype was counted many times. The rearrangement uses TRBV6-5 and TRBJ2-5; 7 nucleotides line up with TRBD2. The germline gives CDR1 MNHEY, CDR2 SVGAGI. V was pared by 0 bases and J by 2 bases, with 3 bases of the junction left unmatched. This CDR3 spans 15 amino acids. In DNA, the CDR3 is TGTGCCAGCAGTTACTCCTGGGGGGGGCAAGAGACCCAGTACTTC. It encodes CASSYSWGGQETQYF.

The sample holds many counts of this clonotype. The V gene is TRBV28, the J gene TRBJ2-5, with TRBD2 matching 12 bases. Germline V gene sequence: CDR1 MDHEN, CDR2 SYDVKM. The CDR3 contains 16 residues. Trimming took 6 bases from V and 2 from J; bases not matched to a gene: 7. CDR3 nucleotides: TGTGCCAGCAGAATGACTAGCGGGAGAACTCAAGAGACCCAGTACTTC. Translated, it gives CASRMTSGRTQETQYF.

This clonotype came up many times. The rearrangement uses TRBV2 and TRBJ1-2; D is unresolved. The V gene lost 4 bases and the J gene lost 4 bases, with 7 bases spanning the gap. The CDR3 runs 12 residues. CDR1 SNHLY and CDR2 FYNNEI come from the germline V gene. CDR3 in DNA: TGTGCCAGCAGTGCGACGGCCTATGGCTACACCTTC. Residues: CASSATAYGYTF.

This clonotype has a handful of counts. The gene calls are TRBV12-3 or TRBV12-4 and TRBJ2-2; tentatively, D is TRBD1 (5 bases). This CDR3 has 14 amino acids. V was shortened by 10 bases and J by 6 bases, with 18 bases between the two germline ends. The CDR3 loop reads CATLRESNAGELFF. The CDR3 DNA reads as TGTGCCACCCTCAGGGAAAGTAACGCCGGGGAGCTGTTTTTT.

This clonotype was detected a few times. This chain uses TRBV9 with TRBJ1-5, with D hard to call. V dropped 0 bases and J dropped 5 bases, with 9 bases sitting between them. The length of the CDR3 is 14 residues. From germline, CDR1 is SGDLS and CDR2 YYNGEE. CDR3 sequence reads: CASSVAASDQPQHF. For the CDR3, the DNA is TGTGCCAGCAGCGTAGCGGCCAGTGATCAGCCCCAGCATTTT.

This clonotype was counted ten times or more. This chain joins TRBV28 and TRBJ2-2; D remains unclear. Trimming stripped 7 bases from V and 5 bases from J, with 8 bases between. The CDR3 covers 12 residues. Germline V gene data show CDR1 as MDHEN and CDR2 as SYDVKM. CDR3 residues: CASTWKTGELFF. The CDR3 nucleotides read TGTGCCAGCACCTGGAAGACCGGGGAGCTGTTTTTT.

The table lists this clonotype with many counts. The chain recombines TRBV12-3 or TRBV12-4 with TRBJ2-5, with 7 positions matching TRBD2. The J segment lost 2 bases and the V segment lost 7 bases, leaving 7 bases of the junction unmatched. The CDR3 consists of 14 residues. Written as DNA, the CDR3 is TGTGCCAGCACCAGGGACTACCCACAAGAGACCCAGTACTTC. This encodes CASTRDYPQETQYF.

About this clonotype: The junction departs from the called germline gene at one end, perhaps through a read error. The V gene is TRBV6-1, the J gene TRBJ1-6; D gene ambiguous. The CDR3 sequence is 16 residues long. Germline V CDR1 and CDR2: MNHNS, SASEGT. Written as DNA, the CDR3 is TGTGCCAGCAGCACAGACCCGAGCTCCGATAATTCACCCCTCCACTTT. This sequence encodes CASSTDPSSDNSPLHF.

V usage is TRBV6-1 and J usage is TRBJ1-5, with 9 nucleotides matching TRBD1. Losses at the gene ends were 5 bases for V and 8 bases for J; bases not matched to a gene: 7. Germline assignment: CDR1 MNHNS and CDR2 SASEGT. The CDR3 totals 14 residues. The CDR3 is CASSTPGQGKPQHF. The CDR3 coding sequence is TGTGCCAGCAGTACCCCGGGACAGGGCAAGCCCCAGCATTTT.

There are many counts of this clonotype. The CDR3 bases are TGTGCCAGCTGGGAGGCACCCGCACAGCCCCAGCATTTT. Its protein is CASWEAPAQPQHF. The chain employs TRBV28 and TRBJ1-5; D unresolved. This CDR3 spans 13 amino acids. V was pared by 8 bases and J by 7 bases, with 15 bases between. CDR1 is MDHEN, CDR2 SYDVKM, per germline.

This clonotype was picked up many times. The V gene is TRBV7-4, the J gene TRBJ1-5; D unresolved. The CDR3 extends over 13 amino acids. With 4 bases removed from V and 3 bases from J, the gap between germline ends came to 7 bases. Germline V gene sequence: CDR1 SGHVT, CDR2 SQSDAQ. In nucleotides, the CDR3 is TGTGCCAGCAGCTCTATTTTCAATCAGCCCCAGCATTTT. The encoded protein is CASSSIFNQPQHF.

Note on this clonotype: A much larger clone sits a single nucleotide away, making a read error possible. The chain has TRBV6-2 or TRBV6-3 and TRBJ2-5; 13 bases agree with TRBD2. This CDR3 spans 17 amino acids. The V and J ends lost 5 bases and 4 bases, in that order; junction bases with no gene match: 10. In germline, CDR1 is MNHEY, CDR2 SVGEGT. CDR3 region: CASSGLAGAKERETQYF. CDR3 DNA: TGTGCCAGCAGTGGACTAGCGGGGGCGAAGGAAAGAGAGACCCAGTACTTC.

This clonotype was detected many times. The chain links TRBV20-1 to TRBJ2-7; no firm D call. The CDR3 runs to 11 residues. Trimming shortened V by 1 base and J by 4 bases, and 5 bases separated the two germline ends. The germline CDR1 and CDR2 sequences are DFQATT and SNEGSKA (reference sequence). For the CDR3, the DNA is TGCAGTGCTAGAGCCTATTACGAGCAGTACTTC. It codes for CSARAYYEQYF.

This clonotype showed up many times. This rearrangement joins TRBV9 to TRBJ2-5; D is unclear. There are 11 residues in the CDR3. Germline loops: CDR1 SGDLS, CDR2 YYNGEE. Between the trimmed V and J ends, which lost 0 bases and 7 bases, there was a span of 4 bases. The CDR3 nucleotides read TGTGCCAGCAGCGTAGGGGGGACCCAGTACTTC. It specifies CASSVGGTQYF.

The rearrangement links TRBV18 to TRBJ2-7; 7 nucleotides match TRBD1. This CDR3 spans 15 amino acids. J was trimmed by 3 bases and V by 4 bases; bases with no gene match: 9. Germline assignment: CDR1 KGHSH and CDR2 LQKENI. As DNA, the CDR3 is TGTGCCAGCTCACATACAGGGGTTCTGGGCTACGAGCAGTACTTC. Translation: CASSHTGVLGYEQYF.

The V gene is TRBV28, the J gene TRBJ2-7; 11 nucleotides match TRBD1. Germline CDR1 and CDR2: MDHEN and SYDVKM. This CDR3 has 15 amino acids. V lost 4 bases and J lost 2; bases outside the gene matches: 4. CDR3 sequence (DNA): TGTGCCAGCAGTTCGGACAGGGGGCGCGCCTACGAGCAGTACTTC. Translating it yields CASSSDRGRAYEQYF.

Many counts were recorded for this clonotype. V and J are TRBV6-1 and TRBJ1-1; no reliable D call. The CDR3 sequence is 12 residues long. V shed 5 bases and J shed 7 bases, with 11 bases lying between them. Germline values: CDR1 MNHNS, CDR2 SASEGT. In nucleotides, the CDR3 is TGTGCCAGCAGTATAGCGGGCCGTGAAGCTTTCTTT. It encodes CASSIAGREAFF.

The chain has TRBV9 and TRBJ1-2, with D perhaps TRBD1 (6 bases). Germline CDR1 SGDLS, CDR2 YYNGEE. V gave up 4 bases and J gave up 6 bases, with 16 bases separating them. This CDR3 region has 14 residues. Here the CDR3 reads CASSPPRGRDGYTF. CDR3 in DNA: TGTGCCAGCAGCCCACCCAGGGGCCGGGATGGCTACACCTTC.

This clonotype was observed many times. The chain uses TRBV15 and TRBJ2-2, with 9 bases that match TRBD2. With V trimmed by 5 bases and J by 6 bases, 16 bases remained unmatched. CDR3 length: 18 residues. Germline CDR1 LNHNV, CDR2 YYDKDF (reference sequence). The CDR3 loop reads CATSRTWTSVGRAGELFF. The CDR3 nucleotides are TGTGCCACCAGCCGCACTTGGACTAGCGTCGGCCGGGCCGGGGAGCTGTTTTTT.

The chain carries TRBV11-2 and TRBJ2-2, with D unresolved. The CDR3 is made up of 16 amino acids. Trimming pared 5 bases from V and 0 bases from J, leaving 13 bases between. Germline lookup yields CDR1 SGHAT and CDR2 FQNNGV. The chain's CDR3 is CASSPRQGSNTGELFF. Here the CDR3 DNA reads TGTGCCAGCAGCCCCCGACAAGGGTCGAACACCGGGGAGCTGTTTTTT.

Regarding this clonotype: Sequence at one end of the junction differs from germline and may be a read error. V is TRBV4-1 and J is TRBJ1-2; TRBD1 matches 9 bases. Germline values: CDR1 MGHRA, CDR2 YSYEKL. The CDR3 length is 12 residues. The CDR3 DNA is TGTGCCTGGAGCCCACAGGGGGCTGGCTACACCTTC. As protein: CAWSPQGAGYTF.

This chain connects TRBV28 to TRBJ2-3; the D gene is possibly TRBD2 (5 bases). The germline gives CDR1 MDHEN, CDR2 SYDVKM. This CDR3 is built from 15 residues. The V and J ends lost 5 bases and 5 bases respectively, with 17 bases between them. CDR3 nucleotides: TGTGCCAGCAGTCCTGATGAGGTGGGGAGAGATACGCAGTATTTT. It encodes CASSPDEVGRDTQYF.

This clonotype showed up many times. The chain employs TRBV28 and TRBJ2-7, with TRBD2 matching over 7 bases. This CDR3 spans 15 amino acids. The V gene's germline CDR1 is MDHEN and CDR2 SYDVKM. The V segment lost 2 bases and the J segment 4 bases; nucleotides outside the gene matches: 8. In DNA, the CDR3 is TGTGCCAGCAGTTTAGGGGGTAGCGGGCCATACGAGCAGTACTTC. Translated: CASSLGGSGPYEQYF.

This chain joins TRBV12-3 or TRBV12-4 and TRBJ2-2, with TRBD1 matching over 9 bases. Trimming cost V 6 bases and J 7 bases; bases outside gene matches: 9. This CDR3 is 15 amino acids long. DNA for the CDR3: TGTGCCAGCAGACAGGACAGGGGCTATGGCGGGGAGCTGTTTTTT. It specifies CASRQDRGYGGELFF.